This is a list of T cell receptor beta chains from one sample in a study of blood T cell repertoires in COVID-19. Generated by immunoSEQ multiplex PCR, the TCRdb table keeps only in-frame clones and is missing some. The table lists hundreds of thousands of clones, roughly 79% of them singletons. The sample taken for sequencing was peripheral blood. These receptors originate from a woman aged 80 or older with COVID-19, enrolled during active disease. CDR3s include the opening cysteine and the closing phenylalanine or tryptophan. D genes are given only for firm matches. Clone size is given for some rows only: seen once, a few or many times, or a class if the clone is expanded.

v_call	d_call	j_call	clone_size	cdr3_aa	cdr3_nt
TRBV6-5	.	TRBJ1-4	.	CASSYSRQGHEKLFF	TGTGCCAGCAGTTACTCCCGCCAGGGCCATGAAAAACTGTTTTTT
TRBV9	.	TRBJ2-7	.	CASSRDGGYEQYF	TGTGCCAGCAGCCGGGACGGGGGCTACGAGCAGTACTTC
TRBV14	TRBD1	TRBJ2-1	.	CASSRGTGGLDEQFF	TGTGCCAGCAGTCGAGGGACAGGGGGCTTGGATGAGCAGTTCTTC
TRBV5-1	TRBD1	TRBJ1-4	.	CASSRGTASEKLFF	TGCGCCAGCAGCCGAGGGACAGCGAGTGAAAAACTGTTTTTT
TRBV7-3	.	TRBJ2-1	once	CASSLPQGSLNEQFF	TGTGCCAGCAGCTTACCGCAGGGTAGCCTGAATGAGCAGTTCTTC
TRBV5-6	.	TRBJ1-2	.	CASSSDSRYGYTF	TGTGCCAGCAGCTCTGACAGCCGCTATGGCTACACCTTC
TRBV5-1	TRBD1	TRBJ2-2	.	CASSLNGTGYPGELFF	TGCGCCAGCAGCTTAAACGGGACAGGGTATCCCGGGGAGCTGTTTTTT
TRBV28	.	TRBJ2-2	.	CASSLGGAGAGELFF	TGTGCCAGCAGTTTGGGCGGTGCGGGCGCCGGGGAGCTGTTTTTT
TRBV11-1	.	TRBJ1-2	once	CASSPRGRATYGYTF	TGTGCCAGCAGCCCGCGGGGCAGGGCTACCTATGGCTACACCTTC
TRBV27	.	TRBJ2-3	.	CASRQGGGFSTDTQYF	TGTGCCAGCAGGCAAGGCGGAGGCTTCAGCACAGATACGCAGTATTTT
TRBV4-1	.	TRBJ1-6	.	CASSPRWGEYNSPLHF	TGCGCCAGCAGCCCCCGATGGGGGGAGTATAATTCACCCCTCCACTTT
TRBV7-3	.	TRBJ2-5	.	CASSLRGGGLGHNQETQYF	TGTGCCAGCAGCTTAAGAGGGGGTGGTTTGGGACATAACCAAGAGACCCAGTACTTC
TRBV5-5	.	TRBJ1-1	.	CASSGGRRNTEAFF	TGTGCCAGCAGCGGAGGACGGAGGAACACTGAAGCTTTCTTT
TRBV7-9	.	TRBJ2-2	few	CASSLRGANTGELFF	TGTGCCAGCAGCTTAAGGGGCGCGAACACCGGGGAGCTGTTTTTT
TRBV3-1/TRBV3-2	.	TRBJ1-6	.	CASSQQRGNSPLHF	TGTGCCAGCAGCCAACAGCGGGGTAATTCACCCCTCCACTTT
TRBV30	TRBD1	TRBJ1-5	few	CAWSARRTGENWGNQPQHF	TGTGCCTGGAGTGCTCGCCGGACAGGGGAAAACTGGGGCAATCAGCCCCAGCATTTT
TRBV12-3/TRBV12-4	.	TRBJ1-2	.	CASSFGNNYGYTF	TGTGCCAGCAGTTTTGGCAATAACTATGGCTACACCTTC
TRBV27	.	TRBJ2-7	.	CASSPPLKRSYEQYF	TGTGCCAGCAGTCCCCCCCTAAAGAGGTCCTACGAGCAGTACTTC
TRBV28	.	TRBJ2-1	.	CASSLEVLYNEQFF	TGTGCCAGCAGTTTAGAAGTCCTATACAATGAGCAGTTCTTC
TRBV18	.	TRBJ1-4	few	CASSRTVSDEKLFF	TGTGCCAGCTCACGGACAGTGAGCGATGAAAAACTGTTTTTT
TRBV11-2	.	TRBJ2-3	.	CASGVGLTDTQYF	TGTGCCAGCGGAGTGGGTTTGACAGATACGCAGTATTTT
TRBV7-8	.	TRBJ1-4	.	CASSARRVSNEKLFF	TGTGCCAGCAGCGCCCGCAGGGTATCTAATGAAAAACTGTTTTTT
TRBV6-2/TRBV6-3	TRBD1	TRBJ1-5	.	CASSYTRQGQHF	TGTGCCAGCAGTTACACTAGACAGGGCCAGCATTTT
TRBV5-1	.	TRBJ2-5	.	CASSPSGETQYF	TGCGCCAGCAGCCCGTCCGGAGAGACCCAGTACTTC
TRBV7-2	.	TRBJ1-6	.	CASSLVSPRTGYNSPLHF	TGTGCCAGCAGCTTAGTATCCCCACGAACAGGCTATAATTCACCCCTCCACTTT
TRBV6-1	.	TRBJ1-1	.	CASSERQGLGEAFF	TGTGCCAGCAGTGAGAGGCAGGGGCTGGGTGAAGCTTTCTTT
TRBV28	TRBD2	TRBJ2-7	.	CASSLRGGASYEQYF	TGTGCCAGCAGTTTACGCGGGGGAGCCTCCTACGAGCAGTACTTC
TRBV28	.	TRBJ1-6	.	CASSSGSQRRSPLHF	TGTGCCAGCAGTTCCGGGTCCCAGAGGCGGTCACCCCTCCACTTT
TRBV7-8	.	TRBJ1-3	few	CASSLAEDTTIYF	TGTGCCAGCAGCTTAGCAGAGGATACCACCATATATTTT
TRBV5-1	.	TRBJ1-6	.	CASSLNSDSPLHF	TGCGCCAGCAGCTTGAATAGTGATTCACCCCTCCACTTT
TRBV3-1/TRBV3-2	TRBD2	TRBJ2-1	once	CASSQGAGRAGEQFF	TGTGCCAGCAGCCAAGGCGCCGGGAGGGCCGGTGAGCAGTTCTTC